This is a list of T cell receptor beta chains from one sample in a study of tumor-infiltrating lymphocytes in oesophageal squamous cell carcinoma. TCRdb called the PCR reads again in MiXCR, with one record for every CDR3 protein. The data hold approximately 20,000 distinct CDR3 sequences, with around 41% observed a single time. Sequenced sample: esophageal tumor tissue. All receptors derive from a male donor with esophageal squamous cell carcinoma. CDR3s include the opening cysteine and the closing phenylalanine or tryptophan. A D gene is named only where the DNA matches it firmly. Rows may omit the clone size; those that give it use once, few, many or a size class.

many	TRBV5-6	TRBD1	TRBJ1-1	TGTGCCAGCAGTTCCTCCGGGACAGGGAGGACTGAAGCTTTCTTT	CASSSSGTGRTEAFF
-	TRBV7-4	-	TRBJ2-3	TGTGCCAGCAGCTTAGCAGCAGGGGGGACAGATACGCAGTATTTC	CASSLAAGGTDTQYF
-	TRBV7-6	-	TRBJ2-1	TGTGCCAGCAGCTTAGGGGGCTTGGTCAACAATGAGCAGTTCTTC	CASSLGGLVNNEQFF
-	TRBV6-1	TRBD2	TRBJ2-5	TGTGCCAGCAGTGAGAGGACTAGTCGACCTACAATGAGCAGTTCTTTC	CASSERTSRPTMSSSF
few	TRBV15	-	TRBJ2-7	TGTGCCACCAGCGGGGCAGGGGAGATTTCCTACGAGCAGTACTTC	CATSGAGEISYEQYF
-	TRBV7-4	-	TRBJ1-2	TGTGCCAGCAGCTTGACAGGAGAAGGCTACACCTTC	CASSLTGEGYTF
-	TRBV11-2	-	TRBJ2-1	TGTGCCAGCAGCTTAGAATTCGGGTCCGGGGCAGGGGTTCGCAATGAGCAGTTCTTC	CASSLEFGSGAGVRNEQFF
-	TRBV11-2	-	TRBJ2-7	TGTGCCAGCAGCTTAGATCGGAGCGAGCAGTACTTC	CASSLDRSEQYF
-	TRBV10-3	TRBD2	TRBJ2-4	TGTGCCATCAGACCCGGGACTAGCCACGACCCGTACTTC	CAIRPGTSHDPYF
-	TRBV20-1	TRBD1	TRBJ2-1	TGCAGTGCCGCCATCCGGGACAGGACTTACAATGAGCAGTTCTTC	CSAAIRDRTYNEQFF
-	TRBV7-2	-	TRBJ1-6	TGTGCCAGCAGCTTAGACCGGGGTTCACCCCTCCACTTT	CASSLDRGSPLHF
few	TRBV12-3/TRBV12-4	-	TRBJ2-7	TGTGCCAGCAGTTTTGCCCGGGGTAGCGCCTACGAGCAGTACTTC	CASSFARGSAYEQYF
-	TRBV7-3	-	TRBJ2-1	TGTGCCAGCAGCTTAGGGTCCAGCTCCTACAATGAGCAGTTCTTC	CASSLGSSSYNEQFF
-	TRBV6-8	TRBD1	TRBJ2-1	TGTGCCAGCAGTTACTGGGCCCCTTCGACAGGGTCCAACAATGAGCAGTTCTTC	CASSYWAPSTGSNNEQFF
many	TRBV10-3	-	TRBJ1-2	TGTGCCATCCGGAGCGGTGATGCTATAGGCTACACCTTC	CAIRSGDAIGYTF
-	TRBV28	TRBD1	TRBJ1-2	TGTGCCAGCATGGGACAGGGGGCTCACTATGGCTACACCTTC	CASMGQGAHYGYTF
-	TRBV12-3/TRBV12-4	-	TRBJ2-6	TGTGCCAGCAGGGGCCCCTCTGGGGCCAACGTCCTGACTTTC	CASRGPSGANVLTF
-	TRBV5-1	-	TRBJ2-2	TGCGCCAGCAGCTTTGAGGGGTACAACACCGGGGAGCTGTTTTTT	CASSFEGYNTGELFF
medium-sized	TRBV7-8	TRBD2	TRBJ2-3	TGTGCCAGCAGCCGAGGACTAGCGGGAGGGGAAGATACGCAGTATTTT	CASSRGLAGGEDTQYF
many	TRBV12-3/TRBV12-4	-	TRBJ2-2	TGTGCCAGCACCCCGGTTGGGGCGGCCACCGGGGAGCTGTTTTTT	CASTPVGAATGELFF
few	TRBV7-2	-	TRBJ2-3	TGTGCCAGCATCGTCCGACGTGGAGGTCCAGATACGCAGTATTTT	CASIVRRGGPDTQYF
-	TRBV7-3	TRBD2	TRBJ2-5	TGTGCCAGCAGCTTAAATGCGGGAGTGAGTGAGACCCAGTACTTC	CASSLNAGVSETQYF
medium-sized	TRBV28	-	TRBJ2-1	TGTGCCAGCAGTTTCAGGGAAAATGAGCAGTTCTTC	CASSFRENEQFF
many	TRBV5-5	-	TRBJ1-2	TGTGCCAGCAGCTTGTGGACAGTTAACTATGGCTACACCTTC	CASSLWTVNYGYTF
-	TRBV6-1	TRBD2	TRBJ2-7	TGTGCCAGCAGTTATTCCGGACTAGCGGGAATCCCCTACGAGCAGTACTTC	CASSYSGLAGIPYEQYF
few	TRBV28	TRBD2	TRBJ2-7	TGTGCCAGCAGTTTAGGGGGAACTAGCGGGAGGCACTACAATGAGCAGTACTTC	CASSLGGTSGRHYNEQYF
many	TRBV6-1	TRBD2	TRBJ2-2	TGTGCCAGCAGATTTACTAGCGGGGGGGTTACCGGGGAGCTGTTTTTT	CASRFTSGGVTGELFF
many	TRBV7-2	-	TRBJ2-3	TGTGCCAGCAGCCCAGCTTACCAGCTAACAGATACGCAGTATTTT	CASSPAYQLTDTQYF
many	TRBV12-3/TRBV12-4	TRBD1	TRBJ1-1	TGTGCCAGCAGTCCGGGGACAGGGGACGACACTGAAGCTTTCTTT	CASSPGTGDDTEAFF
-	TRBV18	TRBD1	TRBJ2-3	TGTGCCAGCTCTCCCCCAGGACAGGGCTCCTACGAGCAGTACTTT	CASSPPGQGSYEQYF
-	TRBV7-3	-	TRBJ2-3	TGTGCCAGCAGCTTAATCTCCTCCGGGCCAATAGATACGCAGTATTTT	CASSLISSGPIDTQYF
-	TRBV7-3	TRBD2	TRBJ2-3	TGTGCCAGCAGCTTACAGCGACTAGCGGGGGGGCCAGATACGCAGTATTTT	CASSLQRLAGGPDTQYF
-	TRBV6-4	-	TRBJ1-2	TGTGCCAGCAGTTACTCCCTGCACTATGGCTACACCTTC	CASSYSLHYGYTF
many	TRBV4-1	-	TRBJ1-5	TGCGCCAGCAGCCAAGTTGTAGGTAGCAATCAGCCCCAGCATTTT	CASSQVVGSNQPQHF
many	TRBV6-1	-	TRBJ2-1	TGTGCCAGCCCTCGGGGAGGGGGCCGGGATGAGCAGTTCTTC	CASPRGGGRDEQFF
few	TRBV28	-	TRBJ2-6	TGTGCCAGCAGTTTAAGGAGGCGGCTTCACCCCTCCACTTTC	CASSLRRRLHPSTF
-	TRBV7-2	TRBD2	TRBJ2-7	TGTGCCAGCAGCTCTACTAGCGGCTCCTACGAGCAGTACTTC	CASSSTSGSYEQYF
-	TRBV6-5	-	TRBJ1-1	TGTGCCAGCAGTTACTCGAAAGGGAGGACTGAAGCTTTCTTT	CASSYSKGRTEAFF
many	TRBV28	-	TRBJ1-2	TGTGCCAGCAGGTTCCCGACACCTCACTATGGCTACACCTTC	CASRFPTPHYGYTF
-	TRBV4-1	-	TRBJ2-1	TGCGCCAGCAGCCAAGGCAGCCCCTACGAGCAGTTCTTC	CASSQGSPYEQFF
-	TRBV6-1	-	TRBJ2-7	TGTGCCAGCAGTTATGGGGGAACCTACGAGCAGTACTTC	CASSYGGTYEQYF
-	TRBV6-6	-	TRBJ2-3	TGTGCCAGCAGTTACGATGTAACGGCTAGCACAGATACGCAGTATTTT	CASSYDVTASTDTQYF
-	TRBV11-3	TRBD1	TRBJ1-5	TGTGCCAGCAGCTTACCACGGACAGGGGTGTCTCAGCCCCAGCATTTT	CASSLPRTGVSQPQHF
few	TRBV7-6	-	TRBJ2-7	TGTGCCAGCAGCTTAGGTCCGGGAAGCTCCTACGAGCAGTACTTC	CASSLGPGSSYEQYF
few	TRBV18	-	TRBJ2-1	TGTGCCAGCTCACCAGGGCTGAAGGATGAGCAGTTCTTC	CASSPGLKDEQFF
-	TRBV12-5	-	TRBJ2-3	TGTGCTAGTGGTTTGTCAATGGGTTGGGCAGATACGCAGTATTTT	CASGLSMGWADTQYF
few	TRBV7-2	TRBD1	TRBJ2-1	TGTGCCAGCAGCTTGGGACAGGGTTCCTACAATGAGCAGTTCTTC	CASSLGQGSYNEQFF
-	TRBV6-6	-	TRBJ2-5	TGTGCCGGCAGTTACTACTCCTACACAGATACGCAGTACTTC	CAGSYYSYTDTQYF
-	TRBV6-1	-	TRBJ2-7	TGTGCCAGCAGTTCTGTTACGTTGGCGTACCCCTCCTACGAGCAGTACTTC	CASSSVTLAYPSYEQYF
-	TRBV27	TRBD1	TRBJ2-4	TGTGCCAGCAGGCCTACAGGGGCCAGCTCCTACAATGAGCAGTACTTC	CASRPTGASSYNEQYF
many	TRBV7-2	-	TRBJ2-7	TGTGCCAGCAGCTTAGAGGGCAGCTACAATGAGCAGTACTTC	CASSLEGSYNEQYF
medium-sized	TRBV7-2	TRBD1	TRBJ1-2	TGTGCCAGCAGCGGGGGACAGGCTAACTATGGCTACACCTTC	CASSGGQANYGYTF
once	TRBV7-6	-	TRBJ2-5	TGTGCCAGCACTGAGGGCAGGGTAGGAGAGACCCAGTACTTC	CASTEGRVGETQYF
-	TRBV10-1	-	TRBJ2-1	TGCGCCAGCAGTGAGTATCCCGGCGGAGGGGGGCAGTTCTTC	CASSEYPGGGGQFF
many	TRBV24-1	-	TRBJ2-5	TGTGCCACCAGGATGACAGGCGCAGAGACCCAGTACTTC	CATRMTGAETQYF
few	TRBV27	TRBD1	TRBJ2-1	TGTGCCACCAAGTTTATCTTAGGGGGCGGGTCACCCCTCCACTTC	CATKFILGGGSPLHF
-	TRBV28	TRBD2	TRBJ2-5	TGTGCCGGCAGTTCCCTCATAGCGGGAGTGAAGGAGACCCAGTACTTC	CAGSSLIAGVKETQYF
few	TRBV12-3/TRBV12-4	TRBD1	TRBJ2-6	TGTGCCAGCAGTTTCGGGACAGGGTATGGGGCCAACGTCCTGACTTTC	CASSFGTGYGANVLTF
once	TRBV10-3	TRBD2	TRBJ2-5	TGTGCCATCAGTGTCCTTTGGACTAGCGGCCAAGAGACCCAGTACTTC	CAISVLWTSGQETQYF
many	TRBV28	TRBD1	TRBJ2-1	TGTGCCAGCAGTTGGGACAGCTCCTACAATGAGCAGTTCTTC	CASSWDSSYNEQFF